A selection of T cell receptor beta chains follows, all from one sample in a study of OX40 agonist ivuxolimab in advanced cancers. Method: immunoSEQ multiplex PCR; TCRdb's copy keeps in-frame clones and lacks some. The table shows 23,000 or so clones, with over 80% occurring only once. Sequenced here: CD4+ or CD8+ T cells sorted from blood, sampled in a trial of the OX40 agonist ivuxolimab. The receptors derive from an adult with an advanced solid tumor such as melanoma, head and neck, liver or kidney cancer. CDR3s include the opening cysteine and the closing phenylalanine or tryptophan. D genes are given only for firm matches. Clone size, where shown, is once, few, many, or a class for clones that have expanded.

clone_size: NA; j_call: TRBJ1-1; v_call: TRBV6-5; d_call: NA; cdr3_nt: TGTGCCAGCAGTTATGGTCCGAGCTCGAACACTGAAGCTTTCTTT; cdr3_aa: CASSYGPSSNTEAFF
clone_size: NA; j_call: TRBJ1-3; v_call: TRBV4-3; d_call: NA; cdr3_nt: TGCGCCAGCAGCCAAGGTCCAGCCTCTGGAAACACCATATATTTT; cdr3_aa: CASSQGPASGNTIYF
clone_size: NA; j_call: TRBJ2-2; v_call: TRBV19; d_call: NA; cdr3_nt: TGTGCCAGTAGTATCGAACAGGACCTGTCGGGGGAGCTGTTTTTT; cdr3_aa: CASSIEQDLSGELFF
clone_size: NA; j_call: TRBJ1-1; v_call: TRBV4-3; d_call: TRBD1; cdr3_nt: TGCGCCAGCAGCCCTTTCAGACAGGGGGAAGCTTTCTTT; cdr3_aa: CASSPFRQGEAFF
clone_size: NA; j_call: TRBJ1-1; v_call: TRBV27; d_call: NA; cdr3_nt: TGTGCCAGCAGTCGCCGACAGGTTGGGGTTGAAGCTTTCTTT; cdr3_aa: CASSRRQVGVEAFF
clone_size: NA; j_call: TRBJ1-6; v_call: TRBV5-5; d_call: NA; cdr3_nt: TGTGCCAGCAGCGTGGACCGTAGGAGGGGTTCACCCCTCCACTTT; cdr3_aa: CASSVDRRRGSPLHF
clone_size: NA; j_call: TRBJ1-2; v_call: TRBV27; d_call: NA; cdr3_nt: TGTGCCAGCAGTTTATCTGGGTCTCGATATGGCTACACCTTC; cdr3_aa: CASSLSGSRYGYTF
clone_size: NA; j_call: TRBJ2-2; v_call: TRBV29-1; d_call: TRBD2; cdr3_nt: TGCAGCGTCACCGGACTAGCGGGGGGGAGCACCGGGGAGCTGTTTTTT; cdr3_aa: CSVTGLAGGSTGELFF
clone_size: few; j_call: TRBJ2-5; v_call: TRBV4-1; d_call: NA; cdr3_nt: TGCGCCAGCAGCCAAGAAAGACTCCGCCAAGAGACCCAGTACTTC; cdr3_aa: CASSQERLRQETQYF
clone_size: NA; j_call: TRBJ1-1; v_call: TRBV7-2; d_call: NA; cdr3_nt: TGTGCCAGCAGCGGGGGGTTCACTGAAGCTTTCTTT; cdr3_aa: CASSGGFTEAFF
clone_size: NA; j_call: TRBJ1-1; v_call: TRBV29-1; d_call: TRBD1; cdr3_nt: TGCAGCGTTGAAAATTGGAACGGACAGGGACGGGCTGAAGCTTTCTTT; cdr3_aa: CSVENWNGQGRAEAFF
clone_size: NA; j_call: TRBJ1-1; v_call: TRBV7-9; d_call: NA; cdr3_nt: TGTGCCAGCTGGGCGGGGTCACAGAACACTGAAGCTTTCTTT; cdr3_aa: CASWAGSQNTEAFF
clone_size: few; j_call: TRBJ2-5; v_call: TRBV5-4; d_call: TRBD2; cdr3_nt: TGTGCCAGCAGCTGGAGCGGAGCGGGGGGGCCAGACCAGTACTTC; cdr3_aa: CASSWSGAGGPDQYF
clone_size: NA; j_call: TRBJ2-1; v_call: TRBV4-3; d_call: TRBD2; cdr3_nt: TGCGCCAGCAGCCAAGAGTCTCCAGCGGGGAGTTACAATGAGCAGTTCTTC; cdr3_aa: CASSQESPAGSYNEQFF
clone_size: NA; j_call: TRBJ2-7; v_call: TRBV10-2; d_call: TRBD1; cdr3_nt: TGCGCCAGCAGTGGCGGACAGGGGGCGGACGAGCAGTACTTC; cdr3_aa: CASSGGQGADEQYF
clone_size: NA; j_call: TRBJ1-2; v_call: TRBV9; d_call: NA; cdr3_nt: TGTGCCAGCAGCGACAGGGATGGCTACACCTTC; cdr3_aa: CASSDRDGYTF
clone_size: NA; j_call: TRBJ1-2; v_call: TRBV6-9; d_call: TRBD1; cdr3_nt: TGTGCCAGCAGTTACTCGACAGGGGCTTATGGCTACACCTTC; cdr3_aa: CASSYSTGAYGYTF
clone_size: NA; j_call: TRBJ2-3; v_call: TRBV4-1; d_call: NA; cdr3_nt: TGCGCCAGCAGCCAGCCCTCGGCGGCTGGCACAGATACGCAGTATTTT; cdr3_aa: CASSQPSAAGTDTQYF
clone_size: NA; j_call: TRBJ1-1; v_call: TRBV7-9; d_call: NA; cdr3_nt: TGTGCCAGCAGCTTGCGAGAAGCTTTCTTT; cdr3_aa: CASSLREAFF
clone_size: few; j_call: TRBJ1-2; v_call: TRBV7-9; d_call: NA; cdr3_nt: TGTGCCAGCAGCACCAGAGTGGGGCGGGTGGAAGGCTACACCTTC; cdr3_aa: CASSTRVGRVEGYTF
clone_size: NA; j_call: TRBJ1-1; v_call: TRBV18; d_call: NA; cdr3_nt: TGTGCCAGCTCACAACCAGTACACAAGGAGTTCATGAACACTGAAGCTTTCTTT; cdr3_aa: CASSQPVHKEFMNTEAFF
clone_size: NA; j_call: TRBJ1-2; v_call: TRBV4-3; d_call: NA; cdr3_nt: TGCGCCAGCAGCCAAGACCCACTAAACCCAGGGGGCTACACCTTC; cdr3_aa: CASSQDPLNPGGYTF
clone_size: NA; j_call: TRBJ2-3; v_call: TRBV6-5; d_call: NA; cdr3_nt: TGTGCCAGCAGTTACTCGCATCCCGGGGCAACAGATACGCAGTATTTT; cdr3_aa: CASSYSHPGATDTQYF
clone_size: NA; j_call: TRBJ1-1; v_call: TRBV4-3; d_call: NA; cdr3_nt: TGCGCCAGCAGCCAAGAGGAGGGCTTGAACACTGAAGCTTTCTTT; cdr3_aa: CASSQEEGLNTEAFF
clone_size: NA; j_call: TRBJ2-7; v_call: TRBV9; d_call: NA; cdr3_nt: TGTGCCAGCAGCGTAGGCGGTGGACTCTACGAGCAGTACTTC; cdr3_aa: CASSVGGGLYEQYF
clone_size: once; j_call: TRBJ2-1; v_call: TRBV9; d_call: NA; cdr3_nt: TGTGCCAGCAGCGTAGCCCATGAGCAGTTCTTC; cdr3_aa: CASSVAHEQFF
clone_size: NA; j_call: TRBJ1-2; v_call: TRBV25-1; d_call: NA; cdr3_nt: TGTGCCAGCGGAGGGGAGACGGACTATGGCTACACCTTC; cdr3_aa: CASGGETDYGYTF
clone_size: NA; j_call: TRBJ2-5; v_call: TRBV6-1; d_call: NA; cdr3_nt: TGTGCCAGCAAGAGAGCCTTACAAGAGACCCAGTACTTC; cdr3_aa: CASKRALQETQYF
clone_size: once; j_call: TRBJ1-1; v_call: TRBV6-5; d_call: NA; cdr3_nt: TGTGCCAGCAGTTACTCGAGTTACACTGAAGCTTTCTTT; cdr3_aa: CASSYSSYTEAFF
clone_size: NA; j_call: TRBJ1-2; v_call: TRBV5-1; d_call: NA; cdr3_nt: TGCGCCAGCAGCTTAAGGGGTTGGGGCTATGGCTACACCTTC; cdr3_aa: CASSLRGWGYGYTF
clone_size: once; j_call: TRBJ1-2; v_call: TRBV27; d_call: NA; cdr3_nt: TGTGCCAGCAGTTTATCGATCGGAGGCGGCTATGGCTACACCTTC; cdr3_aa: CASSLSIGGGYGYTF
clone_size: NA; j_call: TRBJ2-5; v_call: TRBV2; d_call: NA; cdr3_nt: TGTGCCAGCAGCCTATCAGTGACCTGGGAGACCCAGTACTTC; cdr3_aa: CASSLSVTWETQYF
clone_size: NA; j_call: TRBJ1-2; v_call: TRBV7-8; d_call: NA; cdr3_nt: TGTGCCAGCAGCGCCTCGGCAGGGGAAATTAGCTATGGCTACACCTTC; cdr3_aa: CASSASAGEISYGYTF
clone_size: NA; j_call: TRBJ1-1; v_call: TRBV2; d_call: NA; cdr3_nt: TGTGCCAGCCCCTCGACCACGAACACTGAAGCTTTCTTT; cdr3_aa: CASPSTTNTEAFF
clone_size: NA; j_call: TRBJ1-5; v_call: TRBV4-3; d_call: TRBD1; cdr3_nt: TGCGCCAGCAGCCAAGATTTAGGGGGACAGGGGATTTACAATCAGCCCCAGCATTTT; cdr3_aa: CASSQDLGGQGIYNQPQHF
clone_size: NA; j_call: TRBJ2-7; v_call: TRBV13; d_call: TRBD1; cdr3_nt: TGTGCCAGCAGCTCTACCGGGACAGGTGCGTCCTACGAGCAGTACTTC; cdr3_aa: CASSSTGTGASYEQYF
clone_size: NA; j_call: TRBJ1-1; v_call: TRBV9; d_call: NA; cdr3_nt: TGTGCCAGCAGCGTAGACCCAGGGGCATACACTGAAGCTTTCTTT; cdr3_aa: CASSVDPGAYTEAFF